The following is a T cell receptor (beta chain) sequence with its context. Antigen: not known. This sample stems from a study of T cells expressing NK-cell markers. As for the study in general: TCR beta repertoires came from sorted CD3+CD56+NKG2C+, CD3+CD56+NKG2C- and CD3+CD56-NKG2C+ T cells. Eight donors were sequenced, of whom seven were HCMV-seropositive, while the remaining one was HCMV-seronegative.

Germline V CDR1 and CDR2: SGDLS, YYNGEE. There are 15 residues in the CDR3. Whole-study findings and limits: About 1.0-8% of CD8+ T cells in about 6 donors belonged to dominant NKG2C+ clonotypes. These clonotypes, the leaders elsewhere, also led the CD3+CD56-NKG2C+ fraction in a few donors.

After re-calling the 5' RACE reads, TCRdb lists one entry per CDR3 protein, DNA absent. Recorded here are about 460,000 distinct CDR3 sequences; the top ten clones represent over 1.3%. The sample taken for sequencing was blood T cells: a sorted CD56 or NKG2C T cell subset, CD4+ or CD8+ T cells, or bulk PBMC T cells (not recorded which). J is TRBJ2-2 and V is TRBV9. The source is a woman between 45 and 65 years old in good health. The CDR3 reads CASRRGIEVTGELFF.